What follows is one T cell receptor (beta chain) and its context. No antigen is known for it. This sample is part of a study of post-analysis software for immune sequencing data. Study at large: Progressive-relapsing, secondary progressive and relapsing-remitting multiple sclerosis were among the disease courses included.

Study-wide results and limits: Patients had higher frequencies than controls of a handful of TRBV segments, including TRBV5-6, TRBV5-1 and TRBV20-1. There was significantly lower normalized Chao1 diversity in multiple sclerosis patients than in controls.

V was pared by 2 bases and J by 0 bases, with 4 bases of the junction left unmatched. This CDR3 region has 15 residues. Germline V lookup: CDR1 KGHSH, CDR2 LQKENI. Carried by the TCR beta cDNA libraries were unique molecular identifiers. TCRdb fed the PCR reads into MiXCR, producing one record per CDR3 protein. The sample records about 540,000 distinct CDR3 sequences, 34% being singletons. The chain recombines TRBV18 with TRBJ2-7; 7 positions match TRBD1. The TCR originated in a girl aged 2-17 years with multiple sclerosis. Sample: blood. The CDR3, as DNA: TGTGCCAGCTCACCAGAGACAGGGTACTCCTACGAGCAGTACTTC. Its protein is CASSPETGYSYEQYF.